What follows are 30 T cell receptor delta chains derived from one specimen sequenced in a study of delta chains in infants with herpesvirus infections. Reverse transcription of PBMC RNA used primers specific for the gamma and delta chains. TCRdb used CATT to re-call clones from the RT-PCR reads. The sample yields 280 or so delta-chain clones, approximately 60% seen once. The source was peripheral blood, collected at time point 1 of longitudinal follow-up. These receptors came from a human donor who was a Ugandan infant, either HIV-exposed or HIV-unexposed (not recorded which).

Comment on this clone: One base separates it from a far larger clone, so it is likely a read error. The chain uses TRDV1 and TRDJ1; TRDD2 is a possible D gene (5 bases). Germline assignment: CDR1 TSWWSYY and CDR2 QGS. V was trimmed by 3 bases and J by 2 bases, leaving 22 bases between them. The CDR3 covers 18 residues. This CDR3 is CALGDGNSLRRETDKLIF. DNA for the CDR3: TGTGCTCTTGGGGATGGGAATTCCTTGCGGAGGGAAACCGATAAACTCATCTTT.

Of note for this clone: A read error likely explains this, since a far larger clone differs by one base. V gene TRAV38-2/DV8 combines with J gene TRDJ1; 8 bases agree with TRDD3. The CDR3 length is 22 residues. The germline V gene has CDR1 TSESDYY and CDR2 QEAYKQQN. CDR3: CAYRRRPKVLSYWGVNTNKLIF. Here the CDR3 DNA reads TGTGCTTATAGAAGGCGTCCTAAGGTTTTATCGTACTGGGGGGTTAACACCAATAAACTCATCTTT.

This clone has just a few counts. The J gene was identified as TRDJ2, and no V gene was called. The CDR3 length is 10 residues. CDR3 amino acids: CSALTAQLFF. CDR3 DNA: TGTAGTGCTTTGACAGCACAACTCTTCTTT.

About this clone: This DNA's translation and the protein TCRdb lists, from a much larger clone, do not match at residue 12, likely due to a read error; the protein shown is translated from the DNA. The chain links TRAV38-2/DV8 to TRDJ1; TRDD3 matches 7 bases. The CDR3 totals 22 residues. V lost 5 bases and J lost 0; bases outside the gene matches: 28. The germline CDR1 and CDR2 sequences are TSESDYY and QEAYKQQN. The chain's CDR3 is CAYRRRPKVLSCWGVNTDKLIF. The CDR3 nucleotides are TGTGCTTATAGAAGGCGTCCTAAGGTTTTATCGTGCTGGGGGGTTAACACCGATAAACTCATCTTT.

On this clone: A far larger clone is only one base removed, so a read error is likely. The chain recombines TRDV1 with TRDJ1, with 12 nucleotides matching TRDD3. J lost 2 bases, V lost 4 bases, and 32 bases had no gene match. The CDR3 consists of 25 residues. Germline V gene lookup returns CDR1 TSWWSYY and CDR2 QGS. As DNA, the CDR3 is TGTGCTCTTGGGGTCGCCTTCGCTTCGATACTGGGGGATACTCTGAAGGAGTCTAGGACCGATAAACTCATCTTT. The encoded protein is CALGVAFASILGDTLKESRTDKLIF.

Points on this clone: This DNA's translation and the protein TCRdb lists, from a much larger clone, do not match at residue 2, likely due to a read error; the protein shown is translated from the DNA. The chain is built from TRDV1 and TRDJ1, with D possibly TRDD3 on 5 matching bases. CDR3 length: 16 amino acids. Germline assignment: CDR1 TSWWSYY and CDR2 QGS. CDR3 sequence (DNA): TGTTCTCTTGGGGAACAGTATTACCGGGACACCGATAAACTCATCTTT. Encoded protein: CSLGEQYYRDTDKLIF.

The V call is TRDV1, the J call TRDJ2; D is perhaps TRDD2 (9 bases). V lost 2 bases, J lost 2 bases, and 33 bases lay in between. CDR3 length: 23 amino acids. Germline-derived CDR1 and CDR2 are TSWWSYY and QGS. The CDR3 loop is CALGEKEPSYPLLGVLLTAQLFF. CDR3 nucleotide sequence: TGTGCTCTTGGGGAAAAGGAGCCTTCCTACCCCTTACTGGGGGTCTTATTGACAGCACAACTCTTCTTT.

The table lists this clone with a count of one. This is likely an artifact of a read error, given a far larger clone one base away. Other nucleotide sequences in the sample specify the same CDR3. The rearrangement links TRDV1 to TRDJ1; D is uncertain. Germline assignment: CDR1 TSWWSYY and CDR2 QGS. The CDR3 length is 16 residues. CDR3 nucleotide sequence: TGTGCTCTTGGAGAACAGTATTACCGGGACACCGATAAACTCATCTTT. This sequence encodes CALGEQYYRDTDKLIF.

Comment on this clone: This likely came from a read error, as a far larger clone is one base away. The chain combines TRDV1 with TRDJ1, with TRDD3 matching over 12 bases. V was clipped by 1 base and J by 0 bases; unmatched bases: 33. In germline, CDR1 is TSWWSYY, CDR2 QGS. The CDR3 sequence is 27 residues long. In DNA form, the CDR3 reads TGTGCTCTTGGGGAACGGGTAAACTGGCGTGGGCCTACCTCTGTCTGGGGGATACGGAAGTACACCGATAAACTCATCTTT. It yields the protein CALGERVNWRGPTSVWGIRKYTDKLIF.

In its sample, this clone was seen once. The protein in TCRdb stems from a much larger clone and differs at residue 5 from this DNA's translation, likely a read error; here the protein is translated from the DNA. J is TRDJ1 and V is TRAV29/DV5, with 11 bases identical to TRDD3. The germline V gene has CDR1 NSMFDY and CDR2 ISSIKDK. The CDR3 extends over 18 amino acids. J was trimmed by 3 bases and V by 1 base; bases with no gene match: 14. The CDR3: CAASTRATGGYSADKLIF. DNA of the CDR3: TGTGCAGCAAGCACTAGGGCTACTGGGGGATATTCGGCCGATAAACTCATCTTT.

Note on this clone: A far larger clone is one base from this, pointing to a likely read error. The sample has other DNA sequences that encode this CDR3 too. The chain recombines TRDV1 with TRDJ1; 8 nucleotides align to TRDD3. The CDR3 consists of 21 residues. Germline V gene sequence: CDR1 TSWWSYY, CDR2 QGS. V was pared by 6 bases and J by 4 bases, with 28 bases of the junction left unmatched. The CDR3 spells CALGEVSRWAYGIRGGDKLIF. CDR3 sequence (DNA): TGTGCTCTTGGAGAAGTAAGTAGATGGGCCTACGGGATACGCGGAGGCGATAAACTCATCTTT.

In this sample, this clone turned up a few times. This likely came from a read error, as a far larger clone is one base away. This chain links TRDV1 with TRDJ1; 11 bases are shared with TRDD3. Trimming cost V 4 bases and J 0 bases; bases outside gene matches: 28. Germline values: CDR1 TSWWSYY, CDR2 QGS. This CDR3 spans 24 amino acids. The CDR3 loop reads CALGGCRTYGPLWGIRRDTDKLIF. CDR3 nucleotides: TGTGCTCTTGGGGGCTGTAGAACCTACGGTCCCCTTTGGGGGATACGCCGGGACACCGATAAACTCATCTTT.

Turning to this clone: Translating this DNA gives a protein that differs at residue 12 from the TCRdb one, which belongs to a much larger clone; a read error is likely, and the protein shown is this translation. The chain combines TRAV38-2/DV8 with TRDJ1; 8 nucleotides line up with TRDD3. Losses at the gene ends were 5 bases for V and 0 bases for J; bases not matched to a gene: 27. Germline V gene sequence: CDR1 TSESDYY, CDR2 QEAYKQQN. The CDR3 totals 22 residues. The CDR3 is CAYRRRPKVLSNWGVNTDKLIF. CDR3 DNA: TGTGCTTATAGAAGGCGTCCTAAGGTTTTATCGAACTGGGGGGTTAACACCGATAAACTCATCTTT.

In the case of this clone: This likely came from a read error, as a far larger clone is one base away. The sample contains more than one DNA sequence encoding this CDR3. The chain employs TRDV1 and TRDJ1; 10 nucleotides align to TRDD3. With 4 bases clipped from V and 2 bases from J, the junction kept 34 bases outside the gene matches. CDR3 length: 25 residues. CDR1 TSWWSYY and CDR2 QGS come from the germline V gene. The CDR3, as DNA: TGTGCTCTTGGGGCCGCCTTCGCTTCGATATTGGGGGATACTCTGAAGGAGTCTAGGACCGATAAACTCATCTTT. It specifies CALGAAFASILGDTLKESRTDKLIF.

This clone has just one count. The mismatch at residue 14 between this DNA's translation and the TCRdb protein of a much larger clone likely reflects a read error; the protein shown is translated from the DNA. The rearrangement links TRDV1 to TRDJ1; no clear D. Germline assignment: CDR1 TSWWSYY and CDR2 QGS. The CDR3 is 16 residues long. The CDR3 nucleotides read TGTGCTCTTGGGGAACAGTATTACCGGGACACCGATAAACCCATCTTT. It specifies CALGEQYYRDTDKPIF.

To note about this clone: TCRdb lists the protein of a much larger clone for this DNA, which differs at residue 6, so this is likely a read error; the protein given here is translated from the DNA itself. The chain couples TRDV1 to TRDJ1, with TRDD3 matching 11 bases. This CDR3 spans 24 amino acids. V lost 4 bases, J lost 0 bases, and 28 bases stayed unmatched. Looked up from germline, CDR1 is TSWWSYY and CDR2 is QGS. The CDR3 DNA follows: TGTGCTCTTGGGGGCTATAGAACCTACGGTCCCCTTTGGGGGATACGCTGGGACACCGATAAACTCATCTTT. Translation gives CALGGYRTYGPLWGIRWDTDKLIF.

This clone occurred a few times. The likely explanation is a read error, given a far larger clone one base away. This chain links TRDV1 with TRDJ1; 12 positions match TRDD3. CDR3 length: 25 amino acids. Germline V lookup: CDR1 TSWWSYY, CDR2 QGS. V gave up 4 bases and J gave up 2 bases; unmatched junction bases: 32. CDR3 coding DNA: TGTGCTCTTGGGGCCGCCTTCGCTTCGATACTGGGGGATACTCTGAAGGAGGCTAGGACCGATAAACTCATCTTT. This translates into CALGAAFASILGDTLKEARTDKLIF.

This clone has a handful of counts. A single base is all that separates this from a far larger clone, so a read error is likely. Other DNA sequences in the sample encode the same CDR3. The chain is built from TRDV1 and TRDJ1; 11 bases are shared with TRDD3. The CDR3 extends over 24 amino acids. The germline V gene has CDR1 TSWWSYY and CDR2 QGS. V lost 4 bases to trimming and J lost 0 bases; unmatched junction nucleotides: 28. The CDR3, as DNA: TGTGCTCTTGGGGGCTGTAGAACCTACGGTCCTCTTTGGGGGATACGCTGGGACACCGATAAACTCATCTTT. Translating it yields CALGGCRTYGPLWGIRWDTDKLIF.

This clone was counted a few times. With only one base between it and a far larger clone, this is likely a read error. The chain combines TRDV1 with TRDJ1; 12 nucleotides line up with TRDD3. In germline, CDR1 is TSWWSYY, CDR2 QGS. Trimming took 3 bases from V and 9 from J; bases not matched to a gene: 23. CDR3 length: 20 residues. The CDR3 nucleotides are TGTGCTCTTGGGGATACTGATGCCTATAGCCGTGCTGGGGGATACGAGGAACTCATCTTT. Its protein product is CALGDTDAYSRAGGYEELIF.

As regards this clone: The translation of this DNA and the TCRdb protein of a much larger clone differ at residue 4, probably owing to a read error; the protein shown here is translated from the DNA. The genes are TRDV1 and TRDJ1, with 11 bases fitting TRDD3. Germline values: CDR1 TSWWSYY, CDR2 QGS. Unmatched junction bases numbered 31, after V lost 7 bases and J lost 0 bases. This CDR3 contains 24 residues. The CDR3 loop is CALEGCRTYGPLWGIRWDTDKLIF. The CDR3 nucleotides read TGTGCTCTTGAGGGCTGTAGAACCTACGGTCCCCTTTGGGGGATACGCTGGGACACCGATAAACTCATCTTT.

For this clone: A read error is the likely source, as a far larger clone sits one nucleotide away. This rearrangement joins TRAV38-2/DV8 to TRDJ1; the match to TRDD3 covers 8 bases. J was trimmed by 0 bases and V by 5 bases; bases with no gene match: 27. Per germline, CDR1 TSESDYY and CDR2 QEAYKQQN. The CDR3 is 22 amino acids. The CDR3 reads CAYRRRPKVLLYWGVNTDKLIF. CDR3 in DNA: TGTGCTTATAGAAGGCGTCCTAAGGTTTTATTGTACTGGGGGGTTAACACCGATAAACTCATCTTT.

Of note for this clone: This DNA translates differently at residue 11 from the TCRdb protein, which is that of a much larger clone; a read error is likely, and the protein shown is the DNA's own translation. The rearrangement uses TRDV1 and TRDJ1; D ambiguous. V was cut by 1 base and J by 4 bases, with 16 bases left in between. This CDR3 comprises 16 residues. Germline-derived CDR1 and CDR2 are TSWWSYY and QGS. DNA of the CDR3: TGTGCTCTTGGGGAACAGTATTACCGGGACATCGATAAACTCATCTTT. Translating it yields CALGEQYYRDIDKLIF.

A single count supports this clone. The protein in TCRdb stems from a much larger clone and differs at residue 14 from this DNA's translation, likely a read error; here the protein is translated from the DNA. The gene calls are TRDV1 and TRDJ1, with 7 bases aligning to TRDD3. This CDR3 is 24 amino acids long. From germline, CDR1 is TSWWSYY and CDR2 QGS. Trimming removed 4 bases from V and 0 bases from J; junction bases left unmatched: 32. CDR3 residues: CALGGCRTYGPLWRIRWDTDKLIF. In nucleotides, the CDR3 is TGTGCTCTTGGGGGCTGTAGAACCTACGGTCCCCTTTGGCGGATACGCTGGGACACCGATAAACTCATCTTT.

About this clone itself: With a far larger clone one base away, a read error is the likely cause. This chain connects TRDV1 to TRDJ1; D uncertain. This CDR3 is built from 16 residues. Germline lookup yields CDR1 TSWWSYY and CDR2 QGS. Trimming pared 1 base from V and 0 bases from J, leaving 12 bases between. The DNA of the CDR3 is TGTGCTCTTGGGGAACAGCATTACCGGGACACCGATAAACTCATCTTT. This codes for CALGEQHYRDTDKLIF.

This clone has only one observation. The protein held in TCRdb is that of a much larger clone and does not match this DNA's translation at residue 9, likely because of a read error; the protein shown is translated from the DNA. The rearrangement uses TRAV38-2/DV8 and TRDJ1, with TRDD3 matching over 8 bases. The J segment lost 0 bases and the V segment lost 5 bases, leaving 27 bases of the junction unmatched. Germline V lookup: CDR1 TSESDYY, CDR2 QEAYKQQN. CDR3 length equals 22 residues. CDR3 bases: TGTGCTTATAGAAGGCGTCCTAAGGCTTTATCGTACTGGGGGGTTAACACCGATAAACTCATCTTT. This gives the protein CAYRRRPKALSYWGVNTDKLIF.

With respect to this clone: This likely came from a read error, as a far larger clone is one base away. The sample holds other DNA sequences that translate to the same CDR3. This chain joins TRDV1 and TRDJ1; perhaps TRDD2 as D (5 bases). The V gene's germline CDR1 is TSWWSYY and CDR2 QGS. CDR3 length equals 18 residues. CDR3 residues: CALGDGNSLRRDTDKLIF. The CDR3 DNA follows: TGTGCTCTTGGGGATGGGAATTCCTTGCGGAGGGACACCGACAAACTCATCTTT.

On this clone itself: The mismatch at residue 16 between this DNA's translation and the TCRdb protein of a much larger clone likely reflects a read error; the protein shown is translated from the DNA. The CDR3, as DNA: TGTGCTTATAGAAGGCGTCCTAAGGTTTTATCGTACTGGGGGGTTAGCACCGATAAACTCATCTTT. Its protein product is CAYRRRPKVLSYWGVSTDKLIF. V usage is TRAV38-2/DV8 and J usage is TRDJ1; 8 nucleotides align to TRDD3. The V and J ends lost 5 bases and 1 base, in that order; junction bases with no gene match: 28. Germline CDR1 is TSESDYY and CDR2 is QEAYKQQN. The CDR3 length is 22 residues.

In regard to this clone: A far larger clone is a single base away, which makes a read error likely. Other DNA sequences in the sample encode the same CDR3. The chain links TRDV1 to TRDJ1, with 12 positions matching TRDD3. This CDR3 has 27 amino acids. Germline CDR1 is TSWWSYY and CDR2 is QGS. The ends lost 1 base at V and 0 bases at J; junction bases unmatched: 33. DNA of the CDR3: TGTGCTCTTGGGGAACGGGTAAACTGGCGTGGGCCTACCTCCTTCTGGGGGATACGGAAGTACACCGATAAACTCATCTTT. Translating gives CALGERVNWRGPTSFWGIRKYTDKLIF.

Note on this clone: This DNA translates differently at residue 6 from the TCRdb protein, which is that of a much larger clone; a read error is likely, and the protein shown is the DNA's own translation. This chain links TRAV38-2/DV8 with TRDJ1; D perhaps matches TRDD3 (8 bases). Germline V CDR1 and CDR2: TSESDYY, QEAYKQQN. V lost 5 bases and J lost 0, with 35 bases in between. The CDR3 is 22 amino acids. The CDR3 loop is CAYRRLPKVLSYWGVNTDKLIF. The CDR3 DNA follows: TGTGCTTATAGAAGGCTTCCTAAGGTTTTATCGTACTGGGGGGTTAACACCGATAAACTCATCTTT.

A note on this clone: TCRdb pairs this DNA with a much larger clone's protein that differs at residue 22, likely a read error; the protein shown was translated from the DNA. This chain uses TRDV1 with TRDJ1, with 11 bases fitting TRDD3. The CDR3 runs 24 residues. CDR1 TSWWSYY and CDR2 QGS come from the germline V gene. The CDR3 sequence is CALGGCRTYGPLWGIRWDTDKPIF. The CDR3 DNA reads as TGTGCTCTTGGGGGCTGTAGAACCTACGGTCCCCTTTGGGGGATACGCTGGGACACCGATAAACCCATCTTT.